This entry concerns a single T cell receptor beta chain. The antigen remains unidentified. This entry comes from a study of cytomegalovirus exposure and HLA in healthy donors. Notes on the study in general: Reported performance of the classifier showed diagnosis of cytomegalovirus status with high specificity and sensitivity.

CDR3 length: 17 residues. CDR1 and CDR2 from the germline V gene are SGHNT and YYREEE (reference sequence). The V segment lost 2 bases and the J segment 4 bases; nucleotides outside the gene matches: 10. The PCR was carried out with 60 Vbeta primers and 13 Jbeta primers. Assay: immunoSEQ multiplex PCR; the TCRdb copy retains only in-frame clones and omits some. The sample records under 130,000 clones, approximately 69% being singletons. This TCR was recovered from a man between 25 and 39 years old in good health and CMV-seronegative. The chain links TRBV5-4 to TRBJ2-3, with 10 bases lining up with TRBD1. Input material: PBMCs. DNA of the CDR3: TGTGCCAGCAGCTTACCGTTGGGACAGGGGCTATCAGATACGCAGTATTTT. Encoded protein: CASSLPLGQGLSDTQYF.